The clone carrying this TCR beta chain was detected ten times or more. Antigen specificity is unknown. This sample's time point: persistent/refractory GD, antithyroid drugs over 5 years with positive TRAb. Generation of the TCR library employed RNA extracted from PBMCs. Per American Thyroid Association guidelines, Graves' disease was diagnosed. Patient provenance is recorded as an endocrinology department in Xi'an, China. The data were taken from a study of regulatory T cells in long-lasting Graves disease. Study summary: Disease was considered persistent Graves' disease after over 5 years of antithyroid drugs (with positive TSH receptor antibodies).

Germline V gives CDR1 SNHLY, CDR2 FYNNEI. V was shortened by 0 bases and J by 4 bases, with 21 bases between the two germline ends. The CDR3 is 18 amino acids. CDR3 regions were amplified by Arm-PCR using iRepertoire HTBI primers to build TCR beta libraries. TCRdb passed the multiplex PCR reads through MiXCR, listing each CDR3 protein once. The table has hundreds of thousands of distinct CDR3 sequences, about 30% seen once; the top ten hold roughly 46%. General study results and limits: Persistent disease preferred TRBV28, TRBJ1-2 and TRBJ2-5.

The chain joins TRBV2 to TRBJ1-2; a weak D match, TRBD1 (6 bases). This TCR came from a female donor with Graves disease. The starting material was peripheral blood mononuclear cells (PBMCs), obtained when the disease was refractory, from a patient treated with antithyroid drugs. The CDR3 reads CASSEAWPTLGATYGYTF. The CDR3, as DNA: TGTGCCAGCAGTGAAGCGTGGCCAACATTGGGGGCAACCTATGGCTACACCTTC.